This entry lists 18 T cell receptor beta chains sequenced from one sample in a study of cytomegalovirus exposure and HLA in healthy donors (dated by TCRdb to the late 2010s). Library prep was done by the immunoSEQ multiplex PCR assay. For the multiplex PCR, a mixture combining 60 forward primers for TCR Vbeta segments and 13 reverse primers for TCR Jbeta segments was used. The source is immuneACCESS, and TCRdb retained only in-frame sequences with V and J called. Part of the clones is not carried over; for the studies checked, unresolved V genes explain less than half of this, and the remainder is unexplained. The sample records under 150,000 clones, approximately 77% of which are singletons. Of the sample, 1.8% is held by the ten largest clones. Sequenced sample: PBMCs. Source of these receptors: a man aged 18 to 29 in good health and CMV-seronegative.

CDR3 DNA sequence: TGTGCCAGCAGCCCGGGGGGGGCCGGGAACACTGAAGCTTTCTTT. Translating it yields CASSPGGAGNTEAFF. The chain couples TRBV28 to TRBJ1-1; TRBD1 might be the D (6 bases). V lost 6 bases and J 1 base, leaving 15 bases between the germline ends. There are 15 residues in the CDR3. Per the germline V gene, CDR1 is MDHEN and CDR2 is SYDVKM.

V is TRBV7-9 and J is TRBJ2-5; 7 nucleotides align to TRBD1. Germline CDR1 SEHNR, CDR2 FQNEAQ (reference sequence). Unmatched junction bases numbered 8, after V lost 5 bases and J lost 5 bases. The CDR3 extends over 14 amino acids. The CDR3 region has the DNA TGTGCCAGCAGCCCCCTGACAGGGAAGGAGACCCAGTACTTC. The encoded protein is CASSPLTGKETQYF.

This clone was picked up a small number of times. V usage is TRBV9 and J usage is TRBJ1-2; TRBD1 matches at 7 bases. The CDR3 loop spans 16 amino acids. V trimming: 7 bases; J trimming: 0 bases; junction bases outside the gene matches: 12. CDR1 is SGDLS, CDR2 YYNGEE, per germline. The CDR3 DNA follows: TGTGCCAGCGCTCGGGACAGCACATTAGCTAACTATGGCTACACCTTC. As protein: CASARDSTLANYGYTF.

The chain is built from TRBV7-3 and TRBJ2-6; D gene uncertain. The CDR3 is 15 residues long. The V and J ends lost 5 bases and 1 base respectively, with 9 bases between them. Germline V gives CDR1 SGHTA, CDR2 FQGTGA. The CDR3 DNA reads as TGTGCCAGCAGCCCGTCTGTTTCTGGGGCCAACGTCCTGACTTTC. Encoded protein: CASSPSVSGANVLTF. The full variable domain, completed using reference TRBV7-3 and TRBJ2-6, is GAGVSQTPSNKVTEKGKYVELRCDPISGHTALYWYRQSLGQGPEFLIYFQGTGAADDSGLPNDRFFAVRPEGSVSTLKIQRTERGDSAVYLCASSPSVSGANVLTFGAGSRLTVL.

V usage is TRBV19 and J usage is TRBJ2-5; 7 bases align to TRBD1. The DNA end lines up better with TRBJ2-7; the J call may be wrong. CDR1 is LNHDA and CDR2 is SQIVND in the germline V gene (reference sequence). CDR3 length: 13 amino acids. The CDR3, as DNA: TGTGCCAGTAGTGGACAGGCTGGCTACGAGCAGTACTTC. It encodes CASSGQAGYEQYF.

V and J are TRBV4-2 and TRBJ1-1, with TRBD1 matching 10 bases. The length of the CDR3 is 19 residues. J lost 1 base, V lost 1 base, and 12 bases had no gene match. CDR1 is LGHNA, CDR2 YNFKEQ, per germline. This CDR3 is CASSQGAGQGEFWNTEAFF. DNA for the CDR3: TGTGCCAGCAGCCAAGGGGCCGGACAGGGGGAATTTTGGAACACTGAAGCTTTCTTT.

This chain links TRBV7-8 with TRBJ2-3; maybe TRBD1 (5 bases). Trimming left V 6 bases short and J 0 bases short, with 10 bases between. CDR3 length equals 14 residues. Germline lookup yields CDR1 SGHVS and CDR2 FQNEAQ. CDR3 amino acids: CASRRTLSTDTQYF. CDR3 DNA: TGTGCCAGCAGGCGGACACTTAGCACAGATACGCAGTATTTT.

The chain uses TRBV13 and TRBJ2-7; 10 nucleotides match TRBD1. The germline gives CDR1 PRHDT, CDR2 FYEKMQ (reference sequence). This CDR3 comprises 14 residues. The J segment lost 7 bases and the V segment lost 4 bases, leaving 7 bases of the junction unmatched. Here the CDR3 reads CASSWGQGTGEQYF. The DNA of the CDR3 is TGTGCCAGCAGCTGGGGACAGGGGACAGGGGAGCAGTACTTC.

This rearrangement joins TRBV2 to TRBJ2-2; D remains ambiguous. This CDR3 region has 11 residues. The V end lost 3 bases, the J end lost 7 bases, and 3 bases lay between the germline ends. Germline lookup yields CDR1 SNHLY and CDR2 FYNNEI. CDR3 bases: TGTGCCAGCAGTGATTACGGGGAGCTGTTTTTT. Translated, it gives CASSDYGELFF.

V usage is TRBV9 and J usage is TRBJ2-1, with TRBD2 identical over 10 bases. Germline V gives CDR1 SGDLS, CDR2 YYNGEE. This CDR3 contains 17 residues. Trimming at V came to 4 bases and at J to 0 bases, leaving 7 bases not matched to a gene. The CDR3 DNA reads TGTGCCAGCAGCCCCTTCGGACTAGCGGACTCCTACAATGAGCAGTTCTTC. Protein sequence: CASSPFGLADSYNEQFF.

The chain employs TRBV5-1 and TRBJ2-5, with TRBD2 matching over 13 bases. The CDR3 consists of 15 residues. J was trimmed by 5 bases and V by 0 bases; bases with no gene match: 1. The V gene's germline CDR1 is SGHRS and CDR2 YFSETQ. This CDR3 reads CASSLGLAGGETQYF. The CDR3 DNA reads TGCGCCAGCAGCTTGGGACTAGCGGGGGGTGAGACCCAGTACTTC.

V and J are TRBV7-4 and TRBJ2-1; weak D call: TRBD2 (6 bases). From germline, CDR1 is SGHVT and CDR2 SQSDAQ. V was clipped by 1 base and J by 5 bases, with 9 bases between them. CDR3 length: 14 amino acids. CDR3 protein: CASSLGAGHNEQFF. As DNA, the CDR3 is TGTGCCAGCAGCTTAGGGGCGGGGCACAATGAGCAGTTCTTC. The full variable domain, completed using reference TRBV7-4 and TRBJ2-1, is GAGVSQSPRYKVAKRGRDVALRCDSISGHVTLYWYRQTLGQGSEVLTYSQSDAQRDKSGRPSGRFSAERPERSVSTLKIQRTEQGDSAVYLCASSLGAGHNEQFFGPGTRLTVL.

The count of this clone is one. The chain recombines TRBV11-2 with TRBJ2-3; 8 bases are shared with TRBD1. The CDR3 is 13 amino acids. Germline-derived CDR1 and CDR2 are SGHAT and FQNNGV. V shed 5 bases, J shed 6 bases, and the junction held 4 bases outside the gene matches. The chain's CDR3 is CASSGQGTDTQYF. The DNA for the CDR3 is TGTGCCAGCAGCGGACAGGGAACGGATACGCAGTATTTT. The full variable domain, completed using reference TRBV11-2 and TRBJ2-3, is EAGVAQSPRYKIIEKRQSVAFWCNPISGHATLYWYQQILGQGPKLLIQFQNNGVVDDSQLPKDRFSAERLKGVDSTLKIQPAKLEDSAVYLCASSGQGTDTQYFGPGTRLTVL.

The genes are TRBV5-1 and TRBJ2-5; D is perhaps TRBD1 (6 bases). The CDR3 sequence is 15 residues long. Germline CDR1 reads SGHRS; CDR2 reads YFSETQ. V was trimmed by 4 bases and J by 4 bases, leaving 17 bases between them. In nucleotides, the CDR3 is TGCGCCAGCAGCCCACAGGGCACCCTATCAGAGACCCAGTACTTC. It specifies CASSPQGTLSETQYF.

This clone was seen just once. V usage is TRBV13 and J usage is TRBJ1-3; a weak D match, TRBD1 (6 bases). CDR1 is PRHDT, CDR2 FYEKMQ, per germline (reference sequence). Trimming shortened V by 0 bases and J by 3 bases, and 6 bases separated the two germline ends. The CDR3 length is 14 residues. The CDR3 sequence is CASSLGGGGNTIYF. In DNA form, the CDR3 reads TGTGCCAGCAGCTTAGGAGGGGGTGGAAACACCATATATTTT. Using reference TRBV13 and TRBJ1-3 for the parts outside the CDR3, the full variable domain is AAGVIQSPRHLIKEKRETATLKCYPIPRHDTVYWYQQGPGQDPQFLISFYEKMQSDKGSIPDRFSAQQFSDYHSELNMSSLELGDSALYFCASSLGGGGNTIYFGEGSWLTVV.

Details on this clone: The junction does not match germline at one end; this may be a read error. The chain joins TRBV27 to TRBJ2-7; D gene ambiguous. The CDR3 has 13 residues. CDR1 is MNHEY and CDR2 is SMNVEV in the germline V gene (reference sequence). The DNA of the CDR3 is TGTGCCAGCAGTTTAGGCAGTGGCTACGAGCGGTACTTC. Translating gives CASSLGSGYERYF.

V usage is TRBV5-1 and J usage is TRBJ1-1; 7 nucleotides agree with TRBD1. V lost 0 bases to trimming and J lost 6 bases; unmatched junction nucleotides: 5. The CDR3 has 14 residues. Germline V gene sequence: CDR1 SGHRS, CDR2 YFSETQ. The CDR3, as DNA: TGCGCCAGCAGCTTGGAGGGGGCGATCGCTGAAGCTTTCTTT. Translating gives CASSLEGAIAEAFF.

This clone was detected only a few times. V and J are TRBV11-2 and TRBJ1-1, with D perhaps TRBD1 (6 bases). V lost 7 bases and J lost 4, with 19 bases in between. The CDR3 runs 15 residues. CDR1 SGHAT and CDR2 FQNNGV come from the germline V gene. Written as DNA, the CDR3 is TGTGCCAGCACCACCGGTGGGGGCGTGATCACTGAAGCTTTCTTT. Translation gives CASTTGGGVITEAFF.